This T cell receptor (beta chain) is drawn from a study of blood T cell repertoires in COVID-19. Across the whole study: Researchers got acute and convalescent COVID-19 samples from the United States, Italy and Spain. Nucleic acid was either cDNA or gDNA, and it came from T cells, B-cell-depleted T cells, or PBMCs.

Per the authors' pipeline: Amplified reference gene primers provided the basis for estimating nucleated cell counts. Clones were read by immunoSEQ multiplex PCR, and TCRdb kept only the in-frame ones, dropping some. The V and J calls and clone size come from that table; D and trimming were worked out from the DNA. The sample has over 15,000 clones, around nine tenths seen once. The germline CDR1 and CDR2 sequences are LGHNA and YSLEER. This CDR3 is built from 17 residues. V was trimmed by 0 bases and J by 5 bases, leaving 19 bases between them. The V and J genes are TRBV4-3 and TRBJ1-1; tentatively, D is TRBD1 (5 bases). Sequencing input: peripheral blood. This sequence was found in a human donor in a cohort sampled during active COVID-19. CDR3 DNA: TGCGCCAGCAGCCAAGATAGTCGCGGCAGGGATGGGACTGAAGCTTTCTTT. Encoded protein: CASSQDSRGRDGTEAFF.